This TCR beta chain appears in the sequencing data of a study of blood T cell repertoires in COVID-19. The assay was immunoSEQ multiplex PCR, and TCRdb's table has in-frame clones only and misses some. The table lists 30,000 to 40,000 clones, roughly 77% of them singletons. From germline, CDR1 is SGHAT and CDR2 FQNNGV. V shed 5 bases, J shed 2 bases, and the junction held 3 bases outside the gene matches. This CDR3 contains 14 residues. The chain joins TRBV11-2 to TRBJ2-7, with 10 bases fitting TRBD1. The sequence was obtained from an elderly man with active or convalescent COVID-19. Sequenced sample: peripheral blood. The CDR3 DNA sequence: TGTGCCAGCAGCCCCGGACAGGGGGCCTACGAGCAGTACTTC. Translated, it gives CASSPGQGAYEQYF.